This T cell receptor (beta chain) was profiled in a study of patients and donors after allogeneic stem cell transplantation. MiXCR was run by TCRdb on the RT-PCR reads, yielding one entry per CDR3 protein. The table has hundreds of thousands of distinct CDR3 sequences, 11% to 15% seen once. The CDR3 consists of 13 residues. In germline, CDR1 is ENHRY, CDR2 SYGVKD. V was pared by 8 bases and J by 3 bases, with 13 bases between. This clonotype occurred a few times. The source of this sequence is a human donor who was either an allogeneic HSCT recipient or a stem cell or donor lymphocyte infusion donor (not recorded which). It is not recorded whose cells these are; they may come from a transplant donor. The source material was blood, either unsorted or a sorted T cell fraction (not recorded which). This sequence joins TRBV10-3 and TRBJ1-1, with D uncertain. The CDR3 nucleotides read TGTGCCATCGCCAGAGGGATCGACACTGAAGCTTTCTTT. It codes for CAIARGIDTEAFF.